A single sample is the source of the 19 T cell receptor beta chains below, sequenced in a study of primary melanoma T cells and metastatic recurrence. TCRdb keeps only in-frame clones here, not all; method: immunoSEQ multiplex PCR. The sample lists some 700 clones, approximately 87% occurring once. Sequenced sample: melanoma tumor tissue. Source of these receptors: a human donor with melanoma.

J is TRBJ1-1 and V is TRBV6-8, with TRBD1 as a possible D gene (5 bases). Germline CDR1 and CDR2: MNHGY and SAAAGT. The CDR3 is made up of 14 amino acids. Trimming left V 3 bases short and J 5 bases short, with 13 bases between. Here the CDR3 reads CASSYNGGGTEAFF. The CDR3 nucleotides are TGTGCCAGCAGTTATAACGGGGGAGGGACTGAAGCTTTCTTT.

This rearrangement joins TRBV28 to TRBJ1-5; 9 positions agree with TRBD1. Germline lookup yields CDR1 MDHEN and CDR2 SYDVKM. V was pared by 6 bases and J by 7 bases, with 7 bases of the junction left unmatched. This CDR3 is built from 14 residues. The CDR3 coding sequence is TGTGCCAGCAGGGGGACAGGGCGGGACCAGCCCCAGCATTTT. Translated: CASRGTGRDQPQHF. Full variable domain (remainder filled in from reference TRBV28 and TRBJ1-5): DVKVTQSSRYLVKRTGEKVFLECVQDMDHENMFWYRQDPGLGLRLIYFSYDVKMKEKGDIPEGYSVSREKKERFSLILESASTNQTSMYLCASRGTGRDQPQHFGDGTRLSIL.

The chain joins TRBV16 to TRBJ1-3; no clear D. Germline V lookup: CDR1 KGHSY, CDR2 FQNENV. The V and J ends lost 2 bases and 0 bases respectively, with 8 bases between them. CDR3 length equals 15 residues. The CDR3 spells CASSQGQSSGNTIYF. Written as DNA, the CDR3 is TGTGCCAGCAGCCAAGGCCAGAGCTCTGGAAACACCATATATTTT.

The gene calls are TRBV7-4 and TRBJ2-3, with D unresolved. CDR1 SGHVT and CDR2 SQSDAQ come from the germline V gene. The ends were cut back, 11 bases at V and 0 bases at J, with 12 bases in the middle. This CDR3 has 13 amino acids. This CDR3 is CAYKDWSTDTQYF. Written as DNA, the CDR3 is TGTGCCTACAAGGATTGGAGCACAGATACGCAGTATTTT.

The chain recombines TRBV7-5 with TRBJ1-5. TRBV7-5 is assigned pseudogene status. The CDR3 spans 15 residues. CDR3 nucleotide sequence: TGTGCCAGCAGCTTAGAGGTTTATAGCAATCAGCCCCAGCATTTT. This codes for CASSLEVYSNQPQHF.

The chain has TRBV19 and TRBJ2-6; D assignment may be TRBD1 or TRBD2 (5 bases each). The ends were cut back, 2 bases at V and 6 bases at J, with 11 bases in the middle. The CDR3 totals 15 residues. Per the germline V gene, CDR1 is LNHDA and CDR2 is SQIVND (reference sequence). The chain's CDR3 is CASSITGLEANVLTF. DNA for the CDR3: TGTGCCAGTAGTATAACGGGGCTGGAGGCCAACGTCCTGACTTTC.

The chain carries TRBV11-3 and TRBJ1-3; tentatively, D is TRBD1 (6 bases). The CDR3 has 18 amino acids. Germline V CDR1 and CDR2: SGHNT, YENEEA. V dropped 5 bases and J dropped 2 bases, with 22 bases sitting between them. Written as DNA, the CDR3 is TGTGCCAGCAGCGTCCCCCCAGGAGGGGGGCTCCCTGGAAACACCATATATTTT. Translating it yields CASSVPPGGGLPGNTIYF.

In this sample, this clone turned up once. V and J are TRBV19 and TRBJ2-7; 11 bases match TRBD1. The CDR3 is made up of 14 amino acids. V was clipped by 4 bases and J by 6 bases; unmatched bases: 5. In germline, CDR1 is LNHDA, CDR2 SQIVND (reference sequence). This CDR3 is CASSTGTGGREQYF. The CDR3 nucleotides read TGTGCCAGTAGTACCGGGACAGGGGGACGCGAGCAGTACTTC. Combining the CDR3 with reference TRBV19 and TRBJ2-7 gives the whole variable domain DGGITQSPKYLFRKEGQNVTLSCEQNLNHDAMYWYRQDPGQGLRLIYYSQIVNDFQKGDIAEGYSVSREKKESFPLTVTSAQKNPTAFYLCASSTGTGGREQYFGPGTRLTVT.

V and J are TRBV10-2 and TRBJ1-6, with 7 bases that match TRBD1. V lost 2 bases to trimming and J lost 7 bases; unmatched junction nucleotides: 14. The CDR3 runs to 18 residues. CDR1 and CDR2 from the germline V gene are WSHSY and SAAADI. The chain's CDR3 is CASSETTCVVDRNSPLHF. The CDR3 DNA is TGCGCCAGCAGTGAGACAACCTGCGTTGTGGACAGGAATTCACCCCTCCACTTT.

V usage is TRBV6-8 and J usage is TRBJ1-2; D remains unclear. Germline CDR1 MNHGY, CDR2 SAAAGT. The V and J ends lost 0 bases and 2 bases respectively, with 7 bases between them. This CDR3 is built from 14 residues. CDR3 nucleotide sequence: TGTGCCAGCAGTTACTCGGGCAGGAACTATGGCTACACCTTC. Translation gives CASSYSGRNYGYTF.

The V gene is TRBV12-5, the J gene TRBJ2-5; 9 bases fit TRBD1. Trimming removed 1 base from V and 3 bases from J; junction bases left unmatched: 6. The CDR3 contains 16 residues. Germline loops: CDR1 LGHNT, CDR2 FRNRAP. The CDR3 DNA follows: TGTGCTAGTGGTTTGGGGACAGGGGCCCCCGAAGAGACCCAGTACTTC. Encoded protein: CASGLGTGAPEETQYF.

The V call is TRBV6-8, the J call TRBJ2-1; possibly TRBD1 or TRBD2 for D (5 bases each). Germline CDR1 MNHGY, CDR2 SAAAGT. CDR3 length equals 15 residues. V was cut by 6 bases and J by 10 bases, with 22 bases left in between. The CDR3 DNA reads TGTGCCAGCAGGTATATTCCGGGACGTCGCCCCGAGCAGTTCTTC. This codes for CASRYIPGRRPEQFF.

The chain is built from TRBV6-8 and TRBJ1-6; unclear D gene. The CDR3 extends over 15 amino acids. Trimming took 0 bases from V and 8 from J, leaving 11 bases between them. Germline values: CDR1 MNHGY, CDR2 SAAAGT. The CDR3 nucleotides read TGTGCCAGCAGTTACTCGGAACAGAAGGATTCACCCCTCCACTTT. Its protein is CASSYSEQKDSPLHF.

The CDR3 region has the DNA TGTGCCATCAGTGAGCACCCGGGACTAGCGGGGGATGAGCAGTACTTC. It translates to CAISEHPGLAGDEQYF. The chain has TRBV10-3 and TRBJ2-7, with 14 bases fitting TRBD2. Germline values: CDR1 ENHRY, CDR2 SYGVKD. The CDR3 length is 16 residues. With 2 bases clipped from V and 7 bases from J, the junction kept 7 bases outside the gene matches.

The chain has TRBV6-8 and TRBJ1-2; D gene uncertain. V was trimmed by 3 bases and J by 6 bases, leaving 20 bases between them. The CDR3 length is 16 residues. Germline V gene sequence: CDR1 MNHGY, CDR2 SAAAGT. The DNA for the CDR3 is TGTGCCAGCAGTTATACACCGGGAGTATTTTACAATGGCTACACCTTC. Its translation: CASSYTPGVFYNGYTF.

This sequence joins TRBV7-2 and TRBJ1-1; the match to TRBD1 covers 8 bases. V was clipped by 5 bases and J by 4 bases; unmatched bases: 6. The CDR3 length is 14 residues. Germline CDR1 is SGHTA and CDR2 is FQGNSA. In DNA, the CDR3 is TGTGCCAGCAGCCGCGAGACAGGGGCCACTGAAGCTTTCTTT. Its protein product is CASSRETGATEAFF.

V and J are TRBV14 and TRBJ2-6; D remains ambiguous. Trimming shortened V by 1 base and J by 4 bases, and 8 bases separated the two germline ends. The CDR3 has 15 amino acids. Germline CDR1 and CDR2: SGHDN and FVKESK. This CDR3 reads CASSQAAWGANVLTF. CDR3 coding DNA: TGTGCCAGCAGCCAAGCGGCCTGGGGGGCCAACGTCCTGACTTTC.

The chain links TRBV10-2 to TRBJ1-4; D is ambiguous. The CDR3 contains 16 residues. Trimming shortened V by 6 bases and J by 0 bases, and 14 bases separated the two germline ends. Looked up from germline, CDR1 is WSHSY and CDR2 is SAAADI. The CDR3: CASRRHEDSTNEKLFF. Written as DNA, the CDR3 is TGCGCCAGCAGAAGACATGAGGACTCAACTAATGAAAAACTGTTTTTT.

This clone was counted once. The V and J genes are TRBV5-1 and TRBJ1-1; 8 positions agree with TRBD1. CDR1 is SGHRS, CDR2 YFSETQ, per germline. V was clipped by 4 bases and J by 1 base; unmatched bases: 12. The CDR3 runs to 17 residues. The CDR3 nucleotides are TGCGCCAGCAGCCCGCTTCAGGGGGCGGGTTGGAACACTGAAGCTTTCTTT. Its protein is CASSPLQGAGWNTEAFF.